This T cell receptor beta chain was observed in a study of CD8+CD57+ T cells in acquired aplastic anemia. Genomic DNA, serving as template, underwent TCR beta VDJ and CDR3 profiling. TCRdb used MiXCR to reprocess the reads, holding one entry per CDR3 protein. The data hold more than 70,000 distinct CDR3 sequences, with less than 85% observed a single time. CDR1 is KGHDR, CDR2 SFDVKD, per germline. This CDR3 region has 9 residues. Study-wide results and limits: Overlapping CD8+ CDR3 repertoires of patients and controls contained nearly 30 shared sequences.

This clonotype has only one observation. Its target is not known. Germline is not matched at one junction end, which may reflect a read error. For sequencing, patients were chosen who had shown expansion of CD8+CD57+ cells by flow cytometry. Sequenced sample: sorted CD4+, CD8+, or CD8+CD57+ T cells (not recorded which) from PBMCs. The source is a human donor with aplastic anemia. The V and J genes are TRBV24-1 and TRBJ1-2; the D gene is possibly TRBD1 (5 bases). The CDR3 DNA is TGTGCCACCAGTGACGGGGGGGTTTTC. It is translated as CATSDGGVF.